This is a list of T cell receptor beta chains from one sample in a study of OX40 agonist ivuxolimab in advanced cancers. The method was immunoSEQ multiplex PCR; TCRdb's version includes in-frame clones alone and lacks a portion of them. This table holds about 60,000 clones, roughly 85% found once. This sample comprised CD4+ or CD8+ T cells sorted from blood, obtained in a trial of the OX40 agonist ivuxolimab. The origin of the receptors is an adult with an advanced solid tumor such as melanoma, head and neck, liver or kidney cancer. Both conserved end residues are part of each CDR3. Fields, in order: V gene, D gene, clone size, J gene, CDR3 protein, CDR3 DNA. The D gene is left open where the match is weak. Clone size is stated in some rows and not others, as once, few, many or a class when expanded.

TRBV5-5,TRBD1,once,TRBJ1-1,CASSFQQGGLMNTEAFF,TGTGCCAGCAGCTTCCAACAGGGGGGTTTAATGAACACTGAAGCTTTCTTT
TRBV19,TRBD2,-,TRBJ2-7,CASSDSTGGPRHEQYF,TGTGCCAGTAGTGATTCAACGGGAGGGCCTCGCCACGAGCAGTACTTC
TRBV9,-,-,TRBJ2-1,CASSMPGDEQFF,TGTGCCAGCAGCATGCCCGGGGATGAGCAGTTCTTC
TRBV28,-,-,TRBJ1-2,CASSTTDGANYGYTF,TGTGCCAGCAGCACGACCGACGGAGCTAACTATGGCTACACCTTC
TRBV28,-,once,TRBJ2-7,CASSPRTDEQYF,TGTGCCAGCAGTCCCAGGACAGACGAGCAGTACTTC
TRBV6-5,-,-,TRBJ2-5,CASSGPQGGGTQYF,TGTGCCAGCAGTGGCCCCCAGGGTGGGGGGACCCAGTACTTC
TRBV13,-,few,TRBJ1-2,CASSSGVGGYTF,TGTGCCAGCAGCTCGGGAGTTGGAGGCTACACCTTC
TRBV6-1,-,-,TRBJ1-5,CASSGGSSQPQHF,TGTGCCAGCAGTGGGGGGTCGAGTCAGCCCCAGCATTTT
TRBV5-1,-,-,TRBJ1-3,CASSYGTAGGGNTIYF,TGCGCCAGCAGCTACGGGACCGCGGGCGGTGGAAACACCATATATTTT
TRBV2,TRBD2,-,TRBJ2-7,CAREGTSGSSYEQYF,TGTGCCAGAGAAGGGACTAGCGGGTCCTCCTACGAGCAGTACTTC
TRBV2,-,-,TRBJ2-5,CASRAVAETQYF,TGTGCCAGCAGAGCAGTTGCGGAGACCCAGTACTTC
TRBV6-1,-,-,TRBJ1-5,CASSEAGGQPQHF,TGTGCCAGCAGTGAAGCGGGCGGTCAGCCCCAGCATTTT
TRBV5-4,TRBD2,-,TRBJ2-7,CASSLGSRGSYEQYF,TGTGCCAGCAGCTTGGGGTCGCGGGGGTCGTACGAGCAGTACTTC
TRBV9,-,-,TRBJ1-4,CASSAGRGTGGWATNEKLFF,TGTGCCAGCAGCGCTGGGAGGGGTACAGGAGGGTGGGCAACTAATGAAAAACTGTTTTTT
TRBV28,-,-,TRBJ2-7,CASTPDGYVQYF,TGTGCCAGCACCCCGGACGGGTACGTGCAGTACTTC
TRBV29-1,-,-,TRBJ2-2,CSVPTGSGTGELFF,TGCAGCGTTCCGACCGGTTCGGGCACCGGGGAGCTGTTTTTT
TRBV5-6,-,-,TRBJ2-2,CASSVVVSGELFF,TGTGCCAGCAGCGTAGTAGTATCCGGGGAGCTGTTTTTT
TRBV2,-,-,TRBJ1-6,CASRELRGNSPLHF,TGTGCCAGTCGAGAGCTAAGGGGTAATTCACCCCTCCACTTT
TRBV9,TRBD2,-,TRBJ2-3,CASSVSGGTSTDTQYF,TGTGCCAGCAGCGTCTCGGGAGGGACTAGCACAGATACGCAGTATTTT
TRBV6-1,-,-,TRBJ2-7,CASSEVSYEQYF,TGTGCCAGCAGTGAAGTGAGCTACGAGCAGTACTTC
TRBV2,TRBD1,-,TRBJ2-7,CASSETGGGYEQYF,TGTGCCAGCAGTGAGACAGGGGGGGGGTACGAGCAGTACTTC
TRBV10-2,TRBD1,-,TRBJ1-5,CASRQTGGNQPQHF,TGCGCCAGCAGGCAGACAGGGGGAAATCAGCCCCAGCATTTT
TRBV30,-,-,TRBJ1-2,CAWTFLGQNYGYTF,TGTGCCTGGACATTCTTAGGGCAAAACTATGGCTACACCTTC
TRBV5-1,TRBD2,-,TRBJ2-1,CASSLAGVTSGYNEQFF,TGCGCCAGCAGCTTGGCGGGGGTGACTAGCGGGTACAATGAGCAGTTCTTC
TRBV10-3,TRBD1,-,TRBJ2-2,CAISPGQGGPTGELFF,TGTGCCATCAGTCCGGGACAGGGGGGACCCACCGGGGAGCTGTTTTTT
TRBV11-2,-,-,TRBJ2-5,CASSRVRGAETQYF,TGTGCCAGCAGCCGGGTTCGGGGGGCCGAGACCCAGTACTTC
TRBV27,-,-,TRBJ1-2,CASSFSLGYGYTF,TGTGCCAGCAGTTTCTCCTTAGGGTATGGCTACACCTTC
TRBV11-2,TRBD2,-,TRBJ2-3,CASRTSGGTDTQYF,TGTGCCAGCAGGACTAGCGGGGGCACAGATACGCAGTATTTT
TRBV9,TRBD2,-,TRBJ2-2,CASSLRAGDPTGELFF,TGTGCCAGCAGCTTAAGAGCGGGGGACCCCACCGGGGAGCTGTTTTTT
TRBV18,-,-,TRBJ1-2,CASSPLGSDYGYTF,TGTGCCAGCTCACCACTGGGCTCAGACTATGGCTACACCTTC
TRBV7-2,TRBD2,-,TRBJ2-3,CASSLVSGVSTDTQYF,TGTGCCAGCAGCTTGGTTAGCGGGGTGAGCACAGATACGCAGTATTTT
TRBV6-1,-,-,TRBJ2-7,CASSVRHSPGEQYF,TGTGCCAGCAGCGTCCGGCACTCGCCGGGCGAGCAGTACTTC
TRBV2,-,-,TRBJ1-2,CASSVGSVDGYTF,TGTGCCAGCAGTGTCGGCAGTGTCGATGGCTACACCTTC
TRBV7-8,-,-,TRBJ2-3,CASSLGRAGRTDTQYF,TGTGCCAGCAGCTTAGGGCGCGCAGGCCGCACAGATACGCAGTATTTT
TRBV2,TRBD1,-,TRBJ2-3,CASRGQGTTDTQYF,TGTGCCAGCAGGGGACAGGGGACCACAGATACGCAGTATTTT
TRBV29-1,-,-,TRBJ2-7,CSVEDGDPGYEQYF,TGCAGCGTTGAAGATGGGGACCCGGGGTACGAGCAGTACTTC
TRBV6-5,TRBD1,once,TRBJ2-5,CASSSRDRVETQYF,TGTGCCAGCAGTTCTCGGGACAGGGTAGAGACCCAGTACTTC
TRBV2,-,-,TRBJ2-2,CASSQQNTGELFF,TGTGCCAGCAGCCAGCAGAACACCGGGGAGCTGTTTTTT
TRBV28,TRBD1,-,TRBJ1-6,CASSLDDMGQGANSPLHF,TGTGCCAGCAGTTTAGACGATATGGGACAGGGGGCTAATTCACCCCTCCACTTT
TRBV6-1,TRBD1,-,TRBJ2-2,CASLGTGANTGELFF,TGTGCCAGTTTGGGGACAGGCGCGAACACCGGGGAGCTGTTTTTT
TRBV19,TRBD2,-,TRBJ2-3,CASSRTSSQAADTQYF,TGTGCCAGTAGTCGGACTAGCAGCCAGGCGGCAGATACGCAGTATTTT